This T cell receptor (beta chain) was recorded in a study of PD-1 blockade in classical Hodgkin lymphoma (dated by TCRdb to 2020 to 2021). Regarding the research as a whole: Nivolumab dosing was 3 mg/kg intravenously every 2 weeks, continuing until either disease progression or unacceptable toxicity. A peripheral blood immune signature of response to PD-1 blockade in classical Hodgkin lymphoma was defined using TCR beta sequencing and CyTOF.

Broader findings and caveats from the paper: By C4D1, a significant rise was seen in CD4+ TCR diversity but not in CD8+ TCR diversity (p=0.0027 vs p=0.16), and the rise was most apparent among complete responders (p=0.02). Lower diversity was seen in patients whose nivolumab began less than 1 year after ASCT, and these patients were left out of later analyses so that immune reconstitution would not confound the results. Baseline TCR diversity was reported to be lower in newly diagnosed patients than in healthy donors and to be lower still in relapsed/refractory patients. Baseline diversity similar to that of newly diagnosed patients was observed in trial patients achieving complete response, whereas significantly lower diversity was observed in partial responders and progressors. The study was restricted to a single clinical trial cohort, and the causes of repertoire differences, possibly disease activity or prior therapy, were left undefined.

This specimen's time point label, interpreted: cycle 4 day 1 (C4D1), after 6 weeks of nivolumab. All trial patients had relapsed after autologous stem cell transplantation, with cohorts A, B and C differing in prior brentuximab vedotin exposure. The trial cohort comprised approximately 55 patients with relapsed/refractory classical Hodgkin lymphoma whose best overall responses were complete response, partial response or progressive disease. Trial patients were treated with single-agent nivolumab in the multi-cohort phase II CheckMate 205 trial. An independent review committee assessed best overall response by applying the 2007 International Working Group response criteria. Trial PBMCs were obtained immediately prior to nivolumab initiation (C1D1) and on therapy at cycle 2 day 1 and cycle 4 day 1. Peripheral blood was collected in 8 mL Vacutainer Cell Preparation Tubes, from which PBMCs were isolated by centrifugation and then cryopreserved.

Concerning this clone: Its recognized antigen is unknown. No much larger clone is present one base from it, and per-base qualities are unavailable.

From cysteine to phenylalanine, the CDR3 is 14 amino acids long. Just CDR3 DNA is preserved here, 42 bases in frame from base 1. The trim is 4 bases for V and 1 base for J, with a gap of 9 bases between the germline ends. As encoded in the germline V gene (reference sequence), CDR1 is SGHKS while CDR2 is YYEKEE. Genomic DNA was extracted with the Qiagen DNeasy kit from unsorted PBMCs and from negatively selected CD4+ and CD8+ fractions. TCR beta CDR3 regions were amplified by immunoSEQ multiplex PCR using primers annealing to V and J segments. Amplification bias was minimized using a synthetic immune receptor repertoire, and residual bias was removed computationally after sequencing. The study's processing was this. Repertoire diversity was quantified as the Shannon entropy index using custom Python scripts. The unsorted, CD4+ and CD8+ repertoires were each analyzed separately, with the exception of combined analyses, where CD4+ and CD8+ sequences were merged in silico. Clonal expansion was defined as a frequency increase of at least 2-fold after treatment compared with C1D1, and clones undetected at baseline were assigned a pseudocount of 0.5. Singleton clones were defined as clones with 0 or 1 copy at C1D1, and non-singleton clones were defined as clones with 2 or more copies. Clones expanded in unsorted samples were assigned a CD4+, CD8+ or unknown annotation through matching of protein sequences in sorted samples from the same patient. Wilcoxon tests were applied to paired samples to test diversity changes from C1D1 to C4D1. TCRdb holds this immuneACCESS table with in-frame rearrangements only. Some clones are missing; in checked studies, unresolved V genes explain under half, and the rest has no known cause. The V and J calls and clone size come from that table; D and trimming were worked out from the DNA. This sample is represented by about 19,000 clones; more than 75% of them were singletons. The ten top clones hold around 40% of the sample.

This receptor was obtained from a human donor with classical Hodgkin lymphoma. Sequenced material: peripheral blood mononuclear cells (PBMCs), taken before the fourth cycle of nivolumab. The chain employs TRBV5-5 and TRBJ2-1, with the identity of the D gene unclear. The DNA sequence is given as TGTGCCAGCAGCACAGAACTTTCCTACAATGAGCAGTTCTTC. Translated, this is CASSTELSYNEQFF. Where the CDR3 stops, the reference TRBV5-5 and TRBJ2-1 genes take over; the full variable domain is DAGVTQSPTHLIKTRGQQVTLRCSPISGHKSVSWYQQVLGQGPQFIFQYYEKEERGRGNFPDRFSARQFPNYSSELNVNALLLGDSALYLCASSTELSYNEQFFGPGTRLTVL.